This T cell receptor (beta chain) was identified in a study of blood T cell repertoires in COVID-19. Study at large: The United States, Italy and Spain supplied acute and convalescent COVID-19 samples. Sources were T cells, B-cell-depleted T cells, or PBMCs; the material itself was cDNA or gDNA.

The CDR3 has 15 amino acids. Germline loops: CDR1 MNHEY, CDR2 SVGEGT. V was clipped by 2 bases and J by 3 bases, with 13 bases between them. Clones were sequenced by immunoSEQ multiplex PCR, and TCRdb holds only the in-frame ones, with some missing. The table shows 140,000 to 150,000 clones, with less than 90% occurring only once. The V call is TRBV6-2 or TRBV6-3, the J call TRBJ1-1; maybe TRBD1 (6 bases). Sequenced sample: peripheral blood. The sequence was obtained from a human donor in a cohort sampled during active COVID-19. The CDR3 nucleotides read TGTGCCAGCAGTTACCCGGCCAAGGGGGACACTGAAGCTTTCTTT. This sequence encodes CASSYPAKGDTEAFF.